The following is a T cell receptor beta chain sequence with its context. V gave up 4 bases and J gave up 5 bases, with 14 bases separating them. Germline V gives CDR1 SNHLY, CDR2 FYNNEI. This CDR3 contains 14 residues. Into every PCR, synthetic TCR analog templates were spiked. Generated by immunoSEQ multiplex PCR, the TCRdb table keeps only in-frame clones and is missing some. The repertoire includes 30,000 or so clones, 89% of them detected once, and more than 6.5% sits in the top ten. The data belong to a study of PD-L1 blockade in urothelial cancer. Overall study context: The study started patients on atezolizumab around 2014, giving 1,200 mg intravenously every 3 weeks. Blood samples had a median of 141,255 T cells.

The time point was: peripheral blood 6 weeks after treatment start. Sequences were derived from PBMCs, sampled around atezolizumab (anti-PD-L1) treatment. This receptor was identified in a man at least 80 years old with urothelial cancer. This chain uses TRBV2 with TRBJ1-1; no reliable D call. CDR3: CASSGSGIVTEAFF. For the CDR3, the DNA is TGTGCCAGCAGTGGATCGGGTATTGTTACTGAAGCTTTCTTT. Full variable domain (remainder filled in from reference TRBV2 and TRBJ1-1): EPEVTQTPSHQVTQMGQEVILRCVPISNHLYFYWYRQILGQKVEFLVSFYNNEISEKSEIFDDQFSVERPDGSNFTLKIRSTKLEDSAMYFCASSGSGIVTEAFFGQGTRLTVV.